Described below is a single T cell receptor beta chain sequence and its context. Original handling: Estimates of nucleated cell counts were drawn from the amplification of reference gene primers. Sequenced by immunoSEQ multiplex PCR; TCRdb stores in-frame clones only, minus some. V, J and clone size reflect that table, while D and trimming were determined from the DNA. The sample shows some 140,000 clones, less than 90% of them seen only once. The sample belongs to a study of blood T cell repertoires in COVID-19. CDR3 length: 15 residues. Germline CDR1 is SNHLY and CDR2 is FYNNEI. The V end was cut by 4 bases, the J end by 1 base, with 13 bases between.

The chain recombines TRBV2 with TRBJ1-1, with unresolved D. This receptor was identified in a man aged 35 to 55 with acute COVID-19. Input material: PBMCs or T cells enriched from blood (not recorded which). CDR3 amino acids: CASSAVEGGNTEAFF. In DNA, the CDR3 is TGTGCCAGCAGTGCGGTGGAGGGAGGGAACACTGAAGCTTTCTTT.